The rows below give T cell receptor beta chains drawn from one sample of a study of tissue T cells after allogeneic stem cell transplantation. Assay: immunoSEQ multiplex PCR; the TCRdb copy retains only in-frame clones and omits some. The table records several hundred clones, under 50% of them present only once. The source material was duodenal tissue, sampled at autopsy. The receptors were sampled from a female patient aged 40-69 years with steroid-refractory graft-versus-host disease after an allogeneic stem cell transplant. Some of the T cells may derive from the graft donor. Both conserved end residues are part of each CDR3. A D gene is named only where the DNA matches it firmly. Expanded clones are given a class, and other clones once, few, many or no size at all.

cdr3_aa: CASSRQINTEAFF
cdr3_nt: TGTGCCAGCAGCCGCCAAATCAACACTGAAGCTTTCTTT
v_call: TRBV3-1/TRBV3-2
clone_size: -
j_call: TRBJ1-1
d_call: -

cdr3_aa: CASRTGVRYEQYF
cdr3_nt: TGTGCCAGCAGAACGGGAGTGCGCTACGAGCAGTACTTC
v_call: TRBV27
clone_size: -
j_call: TRBJ2-7
d_call: -

cdr3_aa: CASSARLFGTEAFF
cdr3_nt: TGTGCCAGCAGTGCCAGGCTATTCGGCACTGAAGCTTTCTTT
v_call: TRBV28
clone_size: -
j_call: TRBJ1-1
d_call: -

cdr3_aa: CASSWGGGGGTEAFF
cdr3_nt: TGTGCCAGCAGCTGGGGGGGAGGGGGCGGCACTGAAGCTTTCTTT
v_call: TRBV7-2
clone_size: -
j_call: TRBJ1-1
d_call: TRBD1

cdr3_aa: CAISSNLGIQNTEAFF
cdr3_nt: TGTGCCATCAGCTCCAACCTCGGAATTCAGAACACTGAAGCTTTCTTT
v_call: TRBV10-3
clone_size: -
j_call: TRBJ1-1
d_call: -

cdr3_aa: CASSDGWETTEAFF
cdr3_nt: TGTGCCAGCAGTGATGGTTGGGAGACCACTGAAGCTTTCTTT
v_call: TRBV2
clone_size: once
j_call: TRBJ1-1
d_call: -

cdr3_aa: CASSLAGSSYEQYF
cdr3_nt: TGTGCCAGCAGCTTGGCAGGGAGCTCCTACGAGCAGTACTTC
v_call: TRBV5-4
clone_size: large
j_call: TRBJ2-7
d_call: -

cdr3_aa: CAISDKERGAPTQYF
cdr3_nt: TGTGCCATCAGTGACAAAGAGCGGGGGGCGCCGACCCAGTACTTC
v_call: TRBV10-3
clone_size: -
j_call: TRBJ2-5
d_call: TRBD2

cdr3_aa: CASGRGYGYTF
cdr3_nt: TGTGCCAGCGGAAGGGGCTATGGCTACACCTTC
v_call: TRBV27
clone_size: -
j_call: TRBJ1-2
d_call: -

cdr3_aa: CASRPRQGGKLFF
cdr3_nt: TGTGCCAGCAGACCAAGACAGGGTGGAAAACTGTTTTTT
v_call: TRBV2
clone_size: few
j_call: TRBJ1-4
d_call: TRBD1

cdr3_aa: CASSLEQLVTGELFF
cdr3_nt: TGTGCCAGCAGCTTAGAGCAACTAGTCACCGGGGAGCTGTTTTTT
v_call: TRBV11-2
clone_size: -
j_call: TRBJ2-2
d_call: -

cdr3_aa: CASSQVQGYGYTF
cdr3_nt: TGTGCCAGCAGCCAAGTTCAGGGATATGGCTACACCTTC
v_call: TRBV3-1/TRBV3-2
clone_size: -
j_call: TRBJ1-2
d_call: -

cdr3_aa: CASSLAGQLETQYF
cdr3_nt: TGTGCTAGCAGCTTAGCGGGACAGTTAGAGACCCAGTACTTC
v_call: TRBV7-7
clone_size: few
j_call: TRBJ2-5
d_call: -

cdr3_aa: CSASTGTGELFF
cdr3_nt: TGCAGTGCTAGTACCGGGACCGGGGAGCTGTTTTTT
v_call: TRBV20-1
clone_size: large
j_call: TRBJ2-2
d_call: -

cdr3_aa: CASSSPTGRSEKLFF
cdr3_nt: TGTGCCAGCAGCTCCCCAACAGGGCGTAGTGAAAAACTGTTTTTT
v_call: TRBV7-8
clone_size: -
j_call: TRBJ1-4
d_call: -